This paragraph reports one T cell receptor (beta chain). The sample comes from a study of control samples from healthy donors and cancer patients. CDR3 length: 15 amino acids. With V trimmed by 6 bases and J by 5 bases, 12 bases remained unmatched. Per the germline V gene, CDR1 is MNHEY and CDR2 is SVGEGT. TCRdb's copy holds only in-frame clones and misses some; the assay was immunoSEQ multiplex PCR. The repertoire has 170,000 or so clones, around 94% of them found once; the top ten carry over 1.1%. The clonotype originates from a man between 25 and 39 years old in good health. Sample: blood. The V gene is TRBV6-2 or TRBV6-3, the J gene TRBJ2-7, with 8 bases lining up with TRBD1. The DNA of the CDR3 is TGTGCCAGCAGCCTTCGGACAGGGCTGGCTAACGAGCAGTACTTC. Protein product: CASSLRTGLANEQYF.